A selection of T cell receptor beta chains follows, all from one sample in a study of cytomegalovirus exposure and HLA in healthy donors. The method was immunoSEQ multiplex PCR; TCRdb's version includes in-frame clones alone and lacks a portion of them. Its table records some 60,000 clones. Sequences were obtained from PBMCs. The source is a man between 25 and 39 years old in good health and CMV-seropositive. CDR3s include the opening cysteine and the closing phenylalanine or tryptophan. D genes are given only for firm matches.

d_gene	v_gene	j_gene	CDR3aa	CDR3nt
NA	TRBV2	TRBJ2-7	CASSELANNYEQYF	TGTGCCAGCAGTGAACTAGCGAATAACTACGAGCAGTACTTC
TRBD1	TRBV6-1	TRBJ2-7	CASYGDRGTYEQYF	TGTGCCAGCTACGGGGACAGGGGGACCTACGAGCAGTACTTC
NA	TRBV4-2	TRBJ1-2	CASSQVNSQAGGYTF	TGTGCCAGCAGCCAAGTTAACAGCCAAGCGGGGGGCTACACCTTC
NA	TRBV4-1	TRBJ2-7	CASSQSREVPIHEQYF	TGCGCCAGCAGCCAATCCCGGGAAGTCCCAATACACGAGCAGTACTTC
TRBD2	TRBV7-8	TRBJ2-7	CASSVRTSGGLSAYEQYF	TGTGCCAGCAGCGTGCGGACTAGCGGGGGACTTAGCGCCTACGAGCAGTACTTC
TRBD2	TRBV9	TRBJ2-1	CASSVGGGRDNEQFF	TGTGCCAGCAGCGTAGGGGGCGGGAGGGACAATGAGCAGTTCTTC
TRBD1	TRBV18	TRBJ1-5	CASSGQGGQPQHF	TGTGCCAGCTCAGGACAGGGGGGTCAGCCCCAGCATTTT
NA	TRBV9	TRBJ2-7	CASSADRLGGEQYF	TGTGCCAGCAGCGCTGATAGGTTGGGGGGCGAGCAGTACTTC
NA	TRBV11-2	TRBJ1-1	CASSWQGNLEAFF	TGTGCCAGCAGCTGGCAGGGGAATCTTGAAGCTTTCTTT
NA	TRBV4-1	TRBJ2-3	CASSRADRGADTQYF	TGCGCCAGCAGCCGAGCGGACAGAGGGGCAGATACGCAGTATTTT
NA	TRBV7-3	TRBJ2-1	CASSPYVGNEQFF	TGTGCCAGCAGCCCATATGTCGGCAATGAGCAGTTCTTC
NA	TRBV30	TRBJ1-4	CAGSVPSRQGEKLFF	TGTGCCGGGAGTGTACCGAGCAGGCAGGGGGAAAAACTGTTTTTT
TRBD1	TRBV18	TRBJ1-2	CASSTLGQANNYGYTF	TGTGCCAGCTCGACATTGGGACAGGCAAATAACTATGGCTACACCTTC
NA	TRBV30	TRBJ2-7	CAWRRLRGSSYEQYF	TGTGCCTGGAGGCGACTCAGGGGAAGCTCCTACGAGCAGTACTTC
NA	TRBV18	TRBJ1-1	CASSPGQGGTEAFF	TGTGCCAGCTCTCCAGGCCAGGGAGGGACTGAAGCTTTCTTT
TRBD1	TRBV5-1	TRBJ1-1	CASRQGADEAFF	TGCGCCAGCAGACAGGGGGCTGATGAAGCTTTCTTT
NA	TRBV7-2	TRBJ1-2	CASSYRFGGSYGYTF	TGTGCCAGCAGCTACAGATTTGGGGGCAGCTATGGCTACACCTTC
NA	TRBV19	TRBJ2-3	CASSMGSGDTQYF	TGTGCCAGTAGTATGGGGAGTGGGGATACGCAGTATTTT
NA	TRBV11-3	TRBJ2-7	CASSSRYGNLTYEQYF	TGTGCCAGCAGCTCCCGCTACGGGAACCTTACCTACGAGCAGTACTTC
TRBD1	TRBV19	TRBJ2-7	CASSSDRGAYEQYF	TGTGCCAGTAGTAGCGACAGGGGCGCCTACGAGCAGTACTTC
NA	TRBV11-3	TRBJ1-1	CASSLNYEAFF	TGTGCCAGCAGCTTAAACTATGAAGCTTTCTTT
NA	TRBV9	TRBJ2-1	CASSVAGVGANEQFF	TGTGCCAGCAGCGTTGCCGGGGTGGGGGCAAATGAGCAGTTCTTC
NA	TRBV27	TRBJ2-7	CASSLALASYEQYF	TGTGCCAGCAGTTTGGCCCTGGCCTCCTACGAGCAGTACTTC
TRBD1	TRBV18	TRBJ1-4	CASSPRDRSNEKLFF	TGTGCCAGCTCACCTCGGGACAGATCTAATGAAAAACTGTTTTTT
NA	TRBV30	TRBJ1-6	CAWSTGLNYNSPLHF	TGTGCCTGGAGTACAGGGTTGAACTATAATTCACCCCTCCACTTT
TRBD2	TRBV7-3	TRBJ2-3	CASSSTPFSGSFGDTQYF	TGTGCCAGCAGCTCCACCCCATTTAGCGGGAGTTTCGGAGATACGCAGTATTTT
TRBD1	TRBV7-9	TRBJ2-1	CASPTNRGSSDNEQFF	TGTGCCAGCCCAACGAACAGGGGAAGCTCCGACAATGAGCAGTTCTTC